These 21 T cell receptor beta chains were sequenced from one sample in a study of CD8+ T cells in alopecia areata. In each case, RNA was isolated and then reverse transcribed into cDNA as the sequencing template. Using immunoSEQ multiplex PCR, the repertoire was profiled, and TCRdb retains in-frame clones only, with some absent. The repertoire has about 180,000 clones, about 63% of them found once; the top ten carry about 1.7%. Sequences were derived from CD4+ T cells sorted from blood, sampled at week 0. These receptors all stem from a human donor with alopecia areata.

The chain uses TRBV6-5 and TRBJ2-5; a weak D match, TRBD2 (5 bases). Looked up from germline, CDR1 is MNHEY and CDR2 is SVGAGI. This CDR3 region has 15 residues. Trimming removed 0 bases at V and 0 bases at J, with 8 bases between. The CDR3: CASSYSTGYQETQYF. In nucleotides, the CDR3 is TGTGCCAGCAGTTACTCGACGGGGTACCAAGAGACCCAGTACTTC.

The CDR3 reads CATSSPGFEQFF. DNA of the CDR3: TGTGCCACCAGCAGTCCCGGGTTTGAGCAGTTCTTC. This chain uses TRBV15 with TRBJ2-1; D remains unclear. CDR1 LNHNV and CDR2 YYDKDF come from the germline V gene (reference sequence). CDR3 size: 12 residues. With 3 bases removed from V and 9 bases from J, the gap between germline ends came to 9 bases.

This rearrangement joins TRBV2 to TRBJ2-6; 10 bases map to TRBD1. V lost 7 bases and J lost 0; bases outside the gene matches: 9. The CDR3 totals 18 residues. The germline V gene has CDR1 SNHLY and CDR2 FYNNEI. CDR3 nucleotide sequence: TGTGCCAGCATTACTCCGGGACAGGGGACCTCTGGGGCCAACGTCCTGACTTTC. Its translation: CASITPGQGTSGANVLTF.

The chain uses TRBV9 and TRBJ1-2, with D unclear. The CDR3 extends over 15 amino acids. The germline CDR1 and CDR2 sequences are SGDLS and YYNGEE. Trimming left V 3 bases short and J 5 bases short, with 17 bases between. The CDR3, as DNA: TGTGCCAGCAGCGCCGACCAATTACCAGGATATGGCTACACCTTC. This encodes CASSADQLPGYGYTF.

The chain's CDR3 is CASSLSGGLYQETQYF. CDR3 DNA sequence: TGTGCCAGCAGCCTCAGCGGGGGATTATACCAAGAGACCCAGTACTTC. V is TRBV7-3 and J is TRBJ2-5; 8 nucleotides match TRBD2. J lost 0 bases, V lost 5 bases, and 8 bases had no gene match. This CDR3 is 16 amino acids long. Germline CDR1 SGHTA, CDR2 FQGTGA.

This clone was observed a handful of times. The rearrangement uses TRBV7-2 and TRBJ2-5, with TRBD2 as a possible D gene (6 bases). CDR3 length: 17 residues. Germline CDR1 and CDR2: SGHTA and FQGNSA. V lost 1 base and J 1 base, leaving 16 bases between the germline ends. CDR3 nucleotides: TGTGCCAGCAGCTTAGTAGCGGACCCAATGACCCAAGAGACCCAGTACTTC. It codes for CASSLVADPMTQETQYF.

This clone came up once. The chain joins TRBV28 to TRBJ2-1; D is possibly TRBD1 or TRBD2 (5 bases each). The CDR3 spans 15 residues. The V and J ends lost 6 bases and 1 base respectively, with 13 bases between them. Per germline, CDR1 MDHEN and CDR2 SYDVKM. DNA for the CDR3: TGTGCCAGCAGGGGAGTGGGGGTATCCTACAATGAGCAGTTCTTC. Its protein is CASRGVGVSYNEQFF.

The table lists this clone with a count of one. The V gene is TRBV30, the J gene TRBJ1-5, with D possibly matching TRBD1 (6 bases). V was pared by 0 bases and J by 4 bases, with 10 bases between. CDR1 and CDR2 from the germline V gene are GTSNPN and SVGIG (reference sequence). This CDR3 region has 14 residues. CDR3 DNA sequence: TGTGCCTGGAGTGTCGACAGGAGGAATCAGCCCCAGCATTTT. Its translation: CAWSVDRRNQPQHF. The whole variable domain, remainder taken from reference TRBV30 and TRBJ1-5, is SQTIHQWPATLVQPVGSPLSLECTVEGTSNPNLYWYRQAAGRGLQLLFYSVGIGQISSEVPQNLSASRPQDRQFILSSKKLLLSDSGFYLCAWSVDRRNQPQHFGDGTRLSIL.

In its sample, this clone was seen once. The CDR3 spells CASSASSGFENEQYF. DNA for the CDR3: TGTGCCAGCAGTGCCTCCTCGGGGTTCGAGAACGAGCAGTACTTC. The V and J genes are TRBV25-1 and TRBJ2-7; TRBD2 is a possible D gene (5 bases). V was shortened by 4 bases and J by 5 bases, with 18 bases between the two germline ends. Germline V gene data show CDR1 as MGHDK and CDR2 as SYGVNS. This CDR3 comprises 15 residues.

CDR3 bases: TGTGCCAGCGGGCCGGTGAACACTGAAGCTTTCTTT. Protein: CASGPVNTEAFF. The V call is TRBV2, the J call TRBJ1-1; D is unresolved. From germline, CDR1 is SNHLY and CDR2 FYNNEI. V was cut by 8 bases and J by 0 bases, with 7 bases left in between. This CDR3 contains 12 residues.

CDR3 DNA: TGTGCCAGCAGCCTTACCACAGGGAGCGTCACTGAAGCTTTCTTT. This encodes CASSLTTGSVTEAFF. The chain couples TRBV7-2 to TRBJ1-1; D may be TRBD1 (6 bases). The CDR3 loop spans 15 amino acids. CDR1 is SGHTA and CDR2 is FQGNSA in the germline V gene. The V end was cut by 5 bases, the J end by 4 bases, with 17 bases between.

The genes are TRBV6-5 and TRBJ1-1; D ambiguous. From germline, CDR1 is MNHEY and CDR2 SVGAGI. Trimming shortened V by 2 bases and J by 5 bases, and 15 bases separated the two germline ends. This CDR3 has 15 residues. CDR3 sequence reads: CASSYASGVVTEAFF. In nucleotides, the CDR3 is TGTGCCAGCAGTTACGCGTCCGGGGTGGTGACTGAAGCTTTCTTT.

In its sample, this clone was seen a few times. This chain's CDR3 is CASSLGPELFF. The CDR3 DNA reads TGTGCCAGCAGCCTGGGACCCGAGCTGTTTTTT. The J gene is TRBJ2-2, the V gene TRBV7-2, with D perhaps given as TRBD1 or TRBD2 (5 bases each). The germline V and J ends were trimmed by 5 bases and 11 bases, with 9 bases remaining between them. The CDR3 is made up of 11 amino acids. Per the germline V gene, CDR1 is SGHTA and CDR2 is FQGNSA.

The chain has TRBV27 and TRBJ2-7; 7 bases are a match to TRBD1. The V gene's germline CDR1 is MNHEY and CDR2 SMNVEV (reference sequence). CDR3 length equals 17 residues. The ends lost 5 bases at V and 2 bases at J; junction bases unmatched: 15. CDR3 protein: CASSPVFGQGGTYEQYF. The CDR3 region has the DNA TGTGCCAGCAGTCCCGTTTTTGGGCAAGGGGGCACCTACGAGCAGTACTTC.

This clone appeared a few times. This sequence joins TRBV14 and TRBJ2-6; the D gene is possibly TRBD2 (5 bases). CDR1 is SGHDN, CDR2 FVKESK, per germline. This CDR3 has 16 residues. Trimming took off 0 bases at V and 2 bases at J, with 8 bases between the two ends. The CDR3 sequence is CASSQDSLAGANVLTF. In DNA, the CDR3 is TGTGCCAGCAGCCAAGACTCACTAGCTGGGGCCAACGTCCTGACTTTC.

Notes on this clone: Its ends do not fully match the called genes, so a read error is possible. The chain carries TRBV5-1 and TRBJ1-1, with D perhaps TRBD1 (5 bases). The CDR3 is made up of 14 amino acids. The germline gives CDR1 SGHRS, CDR2 YFSETQ. CDR3 sequence (DNA): TGCGCCAGCAGTTTGGACACTCTGAACACTGAAGCTTTCTTT. It is translated as CASSLDTLNTEAFF.

This clone was observed a handful of times. V usage is TRBV19 and J usage is TRBJ1-1; D not resolved. The CDR3 is 13 amino acids. Germline assignment: CDR1 LNHDA and CDR2 SQIVND (reference sequence). Trimming shortened V by 7 bases and J by 4 bases, and 13 bases separated the two germline ends. CDR3 in DNA: TGTGCCAGTAACGCTAAGGTGGGCACTGAAGCTTTCTTT. Protein: CASNAKVGTEAFF.

Concerning this clone itself: Other nucleotide sequences in the sample specify the same CDR3. This chain links TRBV29-1 with TRBJ2-3, with D unresolved. The length of the CDR3 is 11 residues. Germline CDR1 SQVTM, CDR2 ANQGSEA. V was clipped by 4 bases and J by 3 bases, with 5 bases between them. For the CDR3, the DNA is TGCAGCGTTGGAGGAACAGATACGCAGTATTTT. This codes for CSVGGTDTQYF.

This chain uses TRBV30 with TRBJ2-7, with 8 positions matching TRBD1. The ends lost 2 bases at V and 3 bases at J; junction bases unmatched: 9. Germline V gene data show CDR1 as GTSNPN and CDR2 as SVGIG (reference sequence). CDR3 length: 15 amino acids. CDR3 sequence: CAWSPLDRAHYEQYF. The CDR3 DNA reads TGTGCCTGGAGTCCCCTGGACAGGGCCCACTACGAGCAGTACTTC.

The rearrangement joins TRBV2 to TRBJ2-1, with a weak D call TRBD2 (6 bases). V gave up 6 bases and J gave up 9 bases, with 21 bases separating them. The CDR3 is 15 residues long. Germline CDR1 is SNHLY and CDR2 is FYNNEI. CDR3 residues: CASSLGLVVYSEQFF. CDR3 in DNA: TGTGCCAGCAGCCTGGGACTTGTTGTGTATAGTGAGCAGTTCTTC.

The chain joins TRBV1 to TRBJ1-1; the table's D call of TRBD1 was not tested on the DNA. TRBV1 is given as a pseudogene. CDR3 size: 15 residues. As DNA, the CDR3 is TGCACCAGCAGCCAAGTTGGGACAGAACGCACTGAAGCTTTCTTT. It yields the protein CTSSQVGTERTEAFF.